One sample yielded the 2 T cell receptor beta chains listed below, sequenced in a study of cytomegalovirus exposure and HLA in healthy donors. The PCR ran on 60 Vbeta and 13 Jbeta primers. Generated by immunoSEQ multiplex PCR, the TCRdb table keeps only in-frame clones and is missing some. This table holds 150,000 to 200,000 clones, around 85% found once. The sequencing input was PBMCs. The receptors come from a male donor in good health and CMV-seronegative.

V is TRBV5-6 and J is TRBJ1-2; TRBD1 agrees at 8 bases. V trimming: 4 bases; J trimming: 8 bases; junction bases outside the gene matches: 10. This CDR3 is built from 14 residues. The germline V gene encodes CDR1 SGHDT and CDR2 YYEEEE. In DNA, the CDR3 is TGTGCCAGCAGCCTCCAGGACAGGGTCCGGGGCTACACCTTC. As protein: CASSLQDRVRGYTF.

This chain connects TRBV30 to TRBJ1-3, with a tentative D call TRBD1 (5 bases). The CDR3 loop spans 15 amino acids. Germline-derived CDR1 and CDR2 are GTSNPN and SVGIG (reference sequence). The germline V and J ends were trimmed by 3 bases and 0 bases, with 12 bases remaining between them. CDR3 sequence: CAWRETANSGNTIYF. The CDR3 nucleotides are TGTGCCTGGAGAGAGACAGCCAACTCTGGAAACACCATATATTTT.